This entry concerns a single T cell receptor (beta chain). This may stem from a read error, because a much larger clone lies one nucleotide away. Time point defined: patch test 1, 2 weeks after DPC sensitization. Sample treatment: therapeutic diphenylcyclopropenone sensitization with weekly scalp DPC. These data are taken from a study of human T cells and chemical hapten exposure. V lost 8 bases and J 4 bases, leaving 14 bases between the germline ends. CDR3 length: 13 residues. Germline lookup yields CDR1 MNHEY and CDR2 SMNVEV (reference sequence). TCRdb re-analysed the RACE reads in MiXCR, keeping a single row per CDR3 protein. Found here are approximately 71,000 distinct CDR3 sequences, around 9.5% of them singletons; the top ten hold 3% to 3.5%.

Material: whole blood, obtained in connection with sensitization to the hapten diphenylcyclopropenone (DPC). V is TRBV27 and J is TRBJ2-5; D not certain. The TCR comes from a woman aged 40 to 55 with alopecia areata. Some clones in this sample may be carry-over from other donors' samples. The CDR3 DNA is TGTGCCAGCGGTCGGATAATCCGAGAGACCCAGTACTTC. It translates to CASGRIIRETQYF.